This T cell receptor beta chain emerged from a study of response to subunit inactivated influenza vaccine. General study results and limits: Few new T cells, the authors suggested, are recruited by each seasonal influenza vaccination.

TCRdb reprocessed the RT-PCR reads via MiXCR and lists one record per CDR3 protein. This sample carries about 480,000 distinct CDR3 sequences, roughly 27% of them seen once, and the ten largest clones take 1.9%. In its sample, this clonotype was seen a few times. Antigen: not known. The CDR3 runs 15 residues. CDR1 and CDR2 from the germline V gene are SGHVS and FQNEAQ. Trimming removed 1 base from V and 7 bases from J, with 14 bases in between. The origin of this receptor is a man in his forties or fifties who received an inactivated influenza vaccine. The chain combines TRBV7-8 with TRBJ1-5, with D possibly being TRBD1 (6 bases). Sequenced material: CD4+ T cells sorted from PBMCs, taken approximately 5 days after vaccination. This CDR3 is CASSLDIRGGQPQHF. The CDR3 coding sequence is TGTGCCAGCAGCTTAGACATAAGGGGGGGGCAGCCCCAGCATTTT.